This entry concerns a single T cell receptor beta chain. The sample comes from a study of cytomegalovirus exposure and HLA in healthy donors. The length of the CDR3 is 14 residues. V shed 2 bases, J shed 10 bases, and the junction held 7 bases outside the gene matches. CDR1 is MNHEY and CDR2 is SMNVEV in the germline V gene (reference sequence). The primer mix had 60 Vbeta and 13 Jbeta primers. This table comes from immunoSEQ multiplex PCR, and its TCRdb copy is limited to in-frame clones, with some not included. The sample holds about 150,000 clones, approximately 85% seen once. The clonotype was recovered from a woman aged 18-29 years in good health and CMV-seronegative. The sequencing sample was made of PBMCs. The rearrangement uses TRBV27 and TRBJ2-1; 8 bases fit TRBD2. The CDR3 DNA sequence: TGTGCCAGCAGTTTACTCCCCGGGACTAGGGAGCAGTTCTTC. This sequence encodes CASSLLPGTREQFF.